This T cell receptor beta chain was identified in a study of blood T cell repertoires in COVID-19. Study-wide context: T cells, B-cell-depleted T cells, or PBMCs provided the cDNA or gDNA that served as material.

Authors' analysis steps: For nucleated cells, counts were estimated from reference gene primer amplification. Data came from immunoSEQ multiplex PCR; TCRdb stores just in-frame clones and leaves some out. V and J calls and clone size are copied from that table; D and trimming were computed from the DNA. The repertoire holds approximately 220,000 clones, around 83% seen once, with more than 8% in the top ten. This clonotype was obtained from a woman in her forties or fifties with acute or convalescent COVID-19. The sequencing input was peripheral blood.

The CDR3 protein is CASSRWGGTSYEQYF. CDR3 in DNA: TGTGCCAGCAGCCGCTGGGGGGGCACGTCCTACGAGCAGTACTTC. The chain is built from TRBV9 and TRBJ2-7; TRBD2 is a possible D gene (7 bases). V lost 4 bases, J lost 1 base, and 15 bases lay in between. Germline loops: CDR1 SGDLS, CDR2 YYNGEE. This CDR3 comprises 15 residues. The variable domain in full, with the rest retrieved from reference TRBV9 and TRBJ2-7, is DSGVTQTPKHLITATGQRVTLRCSPRSGDLSVYWYQQSLDQGLQFLIQYYNGEERAKGNILERFSAQQFPDLHSELNLSSLELGDSALYFCASSRWGGTSYEQYFGPGTRLTVT.